These 26 T cell receptor beta chains were sequenced from one sample in a study of T cells in narcolepsy. Produced via immunoSEQ multiplex PCR; TCRdb's table is partial and in-frame only. The sample yields under 35,000 clones, around 86% seen once. The specimen was memory (CD45RA-) CD4+ T cells from blood. The origin of the receptors is a human donor in good health.

V gene TRBV10-2 combines with J gene TRBJ1-1; 8 bases map to TRBD1. J was trimmed by 5 bases and V by 4 bases; bases with no gene match: 9. The CDR3 is 15 amino acids. The germline CDR1 and CDR2 sequences are WSHSY and SAAADI. As DNA, the CDR3 is TGCGCCAGCAGTGCGACTTTCAACAGGGGGACTGAAGCTTTCTTT. Translating it yields CASSATFNRGTEAFF.

The chain has TRBV5-1 and TRBJ2-7, with no clear D. Trimming removed 5 bases from V and 5 bases from J, with 17 bases in between. The CDR3 covers 14 residues. Germline values: CDR1 SGHRS, CDR2 YFSETQ. For the CDR3, the DNA is TGCGCCAGCAGTACCCTTCGGCCTCTCAACGAGCAGTACTTC. Translated, it gives CASSTLRPLNEQYF.

V and J are TRBV6-5 and TRBJ1-2, with D possibly being TRBD1 (5 bases). Trimming removed 5 bases at V and 10 bases at J, with 17 bases between. CDR3 length equals 13 residues. Per the germline V gene, CDR1 is MNHEY and CDR2 is SVGAGI. The CDR3 nucleotides are TGTGCCAGCAGTACCGGGACCGCAAACGCCTACACCTTC. The encoded protein is CASSTGTANAYTF.

This sequence joins TRBV27 and TRBJ1-2, with 8 bases aligning to TRBD1. V was clipped by 4 bases and J by 5 bases; unmatched bases: 12. Germline CDR1 and CDR2: MNHEY and SMNVEV (reference sequence). CDR3 length: 16 residues. The DNA of the CDR3 is TGTGCCAGCAGTTCCTTCTCATGGGACAGGAATTATGGCTACACCTTC. As protein: CASSSFSWDRNYGYTF.

This chain links TRBV9 with TRBJ2-4, with 8 bases lining up with TRBD1. From germline, CDR1 is SGDLS and CDR2 YYNGEE. The V gene end was trimmed by 4 bases and the J gene end by 7 bases; junction bases not matched to a gene: 10. CDR3 length: 15 amino acids. CDR3 in DNA: TGTGCCAGCAGCTCTCAGATGGACAGGGTGAACATTCAGTACTTC. Protein sequence: CASSSQMDRVNIQYF.

The chain uses TRBV19 and TRBJ1-1; no clear D gene. Germline V gene lookup returns CDR1 LNHDA and CDR2 SQIVND (reference sequence). The CDR3 has 14 residues. V was pared by 3 bases and J by 1 base, with 9 bases between. This chain's CDR3 is CASSIRQANTEAFF. The CDR3 nucleotides read TGTGCCAGTAGTATTAGGCAGGCGAACACTGAAGCTTTCTTT.

The chain is built from TRBV11-2 and TRBJ2-3; D not resolved. Trimming stripped 1 base from V and 0 bases from J, with 8 bases between. CDR1 SGHAT and CDR2 FQNNGV come from the germline V gene. The CDR3 is made up of 15 amino acids. CDR3: CASSLAGFSTDTQYF. CDR3 sequence (DNA): TGTGCCAGCAGCTTAGCGGGCTTCAGCACAGATACGCAGTATTTT.

This sequence joins TRBV19 and TRBJ2-2; D is perhaps TRBD2 (6 bases). V was cut by 6 bases and J by 4 bases, with 12 bases left in between. Germline CDR1 and CDR2: LNHDA and SQIVND (reference sequence). The CDR3 runs 14 residues. The CDR3 region is CASRARRGTGELFF. For the CDR3, the DNA is TGTGCCAGTAGAGCGCGGCGGGGCACCGGGGAGCTGTTTTTT.

The chain is built from TRBV4-1 and TRBJ1-1; D remains ambiguous. This CDR3 spans 14 amino acids. The germline V gene has CDR1 MGHRA and CDR2 YSYEKL. Deletions cut 2 bases from V and 1 base from J, with 8 bases between. The DNA of the CDR3 is TGCGCCAGCAGCCAATGGTTCGGGAACACTGAAGCTTTCTTT. Protein product: CASSQWFGNTEAFF.

CDR3 sequence: CASSHATTPNRAYTF. CDR3 DNA: TGCGCCAGCAGCCACGCTACTACACCAAACCGAGCCTACACCTTC. This chain connects TRBV4-1 to TRBJ1-2; unclear D gene. The ends were cut back, 3 bases at V and 10 bases at J, with 21 bases in the middle. Germline V CDR1 and CDR2: MGHRA, YSYEKL. The CDR3 has 15 residues.

The rearrangement uses TRBV2 and TRBJ1-3; possibly TRBD1 for D (6 bases). The CDR3 loop spans 14 amino acids. V lost 3 bases, J lost 3 bases, and 9 bases lay in between. Germline V CDR1 and CDR2: SNHLY, FYNNEI. As DNA, the CDR3 is TGTGCCAGCAGTGAGAGCAGGGGTGGAAACACCATATATTTT. Translation: CASSESRGGNTIYF.

The rearrangement links TRBV19 to TRBJ2-3; 10 nucleotides agree with TRBD2. Germline CDR1 is LNHDA and CDR2 is SQIVND (reference sequence). J was trimmed by 2 bases and V by 4 bases; bases with no gene match: 6. This CDR3 has 16 amino acids. CDR3 nucleotides: TGTGCCAGTAGTAACCAGCGGGGGGGTAACACAGATACGCAGTATTTT. It yields the protein CASSNQRGGNTDTQYF. The variable domain in full, with the rest retrieved from reference TRBV19 and TRBJ2-3, is DGGITQSPKYLFRKEGQNVTLSCEQNLNHDAMYWYRQDPGQGLRLIYYSQIVNDFQKGDIAEGYSVSREKKESFPLTVTSAQKNPTAFYLCASSNQRGGNTDTQYFGPGTRLTVL.

This clone appeared once. The rearrangement joins TRBV11-2 to TRBJ1-6, with no clear D. The V gene's germline CDR1 is SGHAT and CDR2 FQNNGV. CDR3 length: 14 residues. V was cut by 6 bases and J by 3 bases, with 9 bases left in between. The CDR3 loop reads CASRTGSYNSPLHF. The CDR3 nucleotides are TGTGCCAGCAGAACGGGAAGCTATAATTCACCCCTCCACTTT.

The gene calls are TRBV7-8 and TRBJ1-6; the D is unclear. V shed 5 bases and J shed 8 bases, with 10 bases lying between them. The CDR3 covers 13 residues. Germline V CDR1 and CDR2: SGHVS, FQNEAQ. The CDR3 here is CASSANRDSPLHF. CDR3 DNA sequence: TGTGCCAGCAGCGCGAATAGGGATTCACCCCTCCACTTT. Filled out from reference TRBV7-8 and TRBJ1-6, the complete variable domain reads GAGVSQSPRYKVAKRGQDVALRCDPISGHVSLFWYQQALGQGPEFLTYFQNEAQLDKSGLPSDRFFAERPEGSVSTLKIQRTQQEDSAVYLCASSANRDSPLHFGNGTRLTVT.

This clone appeared a single time. This chain connects TRBV19 to TRBJ1-2; TRBD1 matches at 8 bases. The CDR3 has 16 amino acids. With V trimmed by 10 bases and J by 5 bases, 18 bases remained unmatched. From germline, CDR1 is LNHDA and CDR2 SQIVND (reference sequence). The CDR3, as DNA: TGTGCCACCGACCCAGGGACAGGAGATTACGGGTATGGCTACACCTTC. Translating gives CATDPGTGDYGYGYTF.

The chain has TRBV10-3 and TRBJ2-1; possibly TRBD1 or TRBD2 for D (6 bases each). Germline V gene data show CDR1 as ENHRY and CDR2 as SYGVKD. Between the trimmed V and J ends, which lost 4 bases and 5 bases, there was a span of 9 bases. The CDR3 sequence is 13 residues long. The DNA for the CDR3 is TGTGCCATCAGTGTTAGGGGGGACAATGAGCAGTTCTTC. Its protein is CAISVRGDNEQFF.

The chain couples TRBV28 to TRBJ2-7, with 9 bases that match TRBD1. The ends lost 6 bases at V and 0 bases at J; junction bases unmatched: 6. CDR1 is MDHEN and CDR2 is SYDVKM in the germline V gene. The CDR3 contains 15 residues. The CDR3 DNA sequence: TGTGCCAGCAGCCCTCCGGGACAGGGCTCCTACGAGCAGTACTTC. Its translation: CASSPPGQGSYEQYF.

This clone has a single count. CDR3 DNA: TGTGCCAGCAGTTACTCGAGCCTAGCGAGGTCCTACGAGCAGTACTTC. Its protein is CASSYSSLARSYEQYF. J is TRBJ2-7 and V is TRBV6-5; a weak D match, TRBD2 (6 bases). This CDR3 has 16 residues. V was pared by 0 bases and J by 1 base, with 13 bases between. Germline CDR1 and CDR2: MNHEY and SVGAGI.

The chain carries TRBV11-2 and TRBJ1-1; 7 bases map to TRBD1. The CDR3 loop spans 16 amino acids. Germline V CDR1 and CDR2: SGHAT, FQNNGV. V dropped 0 bases and J dropped 4; count of bases not matched to a gene: 8. The CDR3 loop is CASSLDLAGGGTEAFF. The DNA of the CDR3 is TGTGCCAGCAGCTTAGATTTGGCAGGGGGGGGCACTGAAGCTTTCTTT.

The rearrangement links TRBV28 to TRBJ1-2, with D maybe TRBD1 (6 bases). The CDR3 has 18 residues. V lost 3 bases and J 4 bases, leaving 24 bases between the germline ends. Germline values: CDR1 MDHEN, CDR2 SYDVKM. CDR3 sequence (DNA): TGTGCCAGCAGTTTTAGGACAGCTAGGTCGTGGAGGATCTATGGCTACACCTTC. Its translation is CASSFRTARSWRIYGYTF.

J is TRBJ1-5 and V is TRBV6-1; 7 positions agree with TRBD1. Trimming took 8 bases from V and 4 from J; bases not matched to a gene: 2. The CDR3 is made up of 12 amino acids. Per germline, CDR1 MNHNS and CDR2 SASEGT. In DNA, the CDR3 is TGTGCCAGCCGACAGGGAAATCAGCCCCAGCATTTT. Protein product: CASRQGNQPQHF.

The chain uses TRBV9 and TRBJ1-1; D is perhaps TRBD1 (6 bases). The CDR3 consists of 16 residues. Trimming left V 0 bases short and J 0 bases short, with 12 bases between. In germline, CDR1 is SGDLS, CDR2 YYNGEE. CDR3: CASSVGQGQMNTEAFF. The CDR3 DNA follows: TGTGCCAGCAGCGTAGGGCAAGGACAGATGAACACTGAAGCTTTCTTT.

The rearrangement joins TRBV11-2 to TRBJ1-2; D not certain. Trimming removed 8 bases from V and 4 bases from J, with 14 bases in between. CDR3 length: 13 residues. In germline, CDR1 is SGHAT, CDR2 FQNNGV. The CDR3 DNA reads TGTGCCAGCCGAGATCCCCGAAGCTATGGCTACACCTTC. It translates to CASRDPRSYGYTF.

The chain recombines TRBV28 with TRBJ2-1; D might be TRBD1 (6 bases). Trimming removed 7 bases at V and 3 bases at J, with 13 bases between. CDR3 length equals 14 residues. Germline-derived CDR1 and CDR2 are MDHEN and SYDVKM. CDR3 sequence (DNA): TGTGCCAGCACCAGGGGAGTGGTCTACAATGAGCAGTTCTTC. The encoded protein is CASTRGVVYNEQFF.

This clone has just one count. V is TRBV7-6 and J is TRBJ2-2; D possibly corresponds to TRBD2 (6 bases). This CDR3 comprises 16 residues. Trimming pared 7 bases from V and 6 bases from J, leaving 21 bases between. Germline CDR1 is SGHVS and CDR2 is FNYEAQ. CDR3 amino acids: CASNPEPGELAGELFF. As DNA, the CDR3 is TGTGCCAGCAACCCCGAACCGGGGGAATTGGCCGGGGAGCTGTTTTTT.

The CDR3 spells CASRRGPGQPQHF. The CDR3 DNA follows: TGTGCCAGCAGAAGGGGGCCGGGGCAGCCCCAGCATTTT. The genes are TRBV27 and TRBJ1-5; the match to TRBD1 covers 7 bases. Germline V gives CDR1 MNHEY, CDR2 SMNVEV (reference sequence). This CDR3 contains 13 residues. Losses at the gene ends were 6 bases for V and 7 bases for J; bases not matched to a gene: 6.